The T cell receptor (beta chain) under discussion was sequenced for a study of metastatic and nonmetastatic thyroid tumors. The CDR3 is 11 amino acids long, termini counted. This clone was detected many times. This likely comes from a read error, as the CDR3 has no conserved phenylalanine or tryptophan at its end. Because the CDR3's place on the DNA is in doubt, the DNA is left out and the CDR3 is given as listed by TCRdb. Every patient underwent thyroid surgery untreated. Via MiXCR, TCRdb re-called the PCR reads. The sample carries about 40,000 clones, about 16% recorded once. V gene TRBV12-3 or TRBV12-4 combines with J gene TRBJ2-5; TRBD1 is the table's D call, not checked against the DNA. The sample was blood. The source is a female donor with papillary thyroid cancer or a benign thyroid nodule (not recorded which). Some clones in this sample may be carry-over from other donors' samples. CDR3 amino acids: CATQGEGQVFI.